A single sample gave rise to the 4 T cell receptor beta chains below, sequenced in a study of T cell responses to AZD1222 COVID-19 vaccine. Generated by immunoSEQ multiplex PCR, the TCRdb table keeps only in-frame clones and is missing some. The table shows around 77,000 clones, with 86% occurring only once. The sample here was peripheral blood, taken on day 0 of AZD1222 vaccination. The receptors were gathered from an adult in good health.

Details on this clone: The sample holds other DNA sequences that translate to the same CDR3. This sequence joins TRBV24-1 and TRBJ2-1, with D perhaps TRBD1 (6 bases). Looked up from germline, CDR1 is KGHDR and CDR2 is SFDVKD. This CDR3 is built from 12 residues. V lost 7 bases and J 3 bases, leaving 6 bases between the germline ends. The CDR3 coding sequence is TGTGCCACCAGGGACAGCTACAATGAGCAGTTCTTC. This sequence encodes CATRDSYNEQFF.

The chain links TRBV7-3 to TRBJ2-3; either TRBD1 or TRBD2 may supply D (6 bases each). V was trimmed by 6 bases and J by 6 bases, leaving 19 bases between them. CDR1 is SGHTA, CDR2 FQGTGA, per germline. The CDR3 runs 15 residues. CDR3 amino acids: CASSLALLGGDTQYF. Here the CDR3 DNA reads TGTGCCAGCAGTCTAGCGCTCCTAGGGGGTGATACGCAGTATTTT.

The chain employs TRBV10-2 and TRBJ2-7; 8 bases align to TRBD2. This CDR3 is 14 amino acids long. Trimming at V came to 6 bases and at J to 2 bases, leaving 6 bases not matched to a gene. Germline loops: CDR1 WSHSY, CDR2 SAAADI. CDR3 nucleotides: TGCGCCAGCAGGGATAGCGGGGCAGCCTACGAGCAGTACTTC. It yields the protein CASRDSGAAYEQYF.

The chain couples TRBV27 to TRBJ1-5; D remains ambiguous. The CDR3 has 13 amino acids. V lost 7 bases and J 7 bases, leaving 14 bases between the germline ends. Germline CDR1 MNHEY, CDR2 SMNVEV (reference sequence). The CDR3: CASTRGYGQPQHF. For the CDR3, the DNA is TGTGCCAGCACCCGGGGATATGGGCAGCCCCAGCATTTT.